The 13 T cell receptor beta chains below were found in one sample sequenced in a study of T cells after posttransplantation cyclophosphamide. TCRdb's table, derived via immunoSEQ multiplex PCR, lists solely in-frame clones and lacks some. The profile covers roughly 70,000 clones, with roughly 93% appearing a single time and roughly 2.9% taken by the ten largest. Sequencing was carried out using PBMCs. Receptors were obtained from a woman in her thirties in good health and a related stem cell transplant donor.

The rearrangement uses TRBV7-2 and TRBJ2-1; 7 bases agree with TRBD2. Germline V gives CDR1 SGHTA, CDR2 FQGNSA. With V trimmed by 3 bases and J by 1 base, 6 bases remained unmatched. This CDR3 comprises 16 residues. For the CDR3, the DNA is TGTGCCAGCAGCTTGGCTACAGCGGGGTCCTACAATGAGCAGTTCTTC. Protein sequence: CASSLATAGSYNEQFF.

This clone was seen once. The V call is TRBV6-5, the J call TRBJ1-5; D is uncertain. V gave up 6 bases and J gave up 3 bases, with 9 bases separating them. Germline CDR1 reads MNHEY; CDR2 reads SVGAGI. The CDR3 spans 13 residues. The CDR3 loop is CASRGGNNQPQHF. The CDR3 DNA reads as TGTGCCAGCAGGGGCGGAAACAATCAGCCCCAGCATTTT.

In its sample, this clone was seen once. The chain employs TRBV27 and TRBJ1-6; D possibly corresponds to TRBD1 (5 bases). This CDR3 has 15 amino acids. V lost 6 bases and J 13 bases, leaving 22 bases between the germline ends. Germline V lookup: CDR1 MNHEY, CDR2 SMNVEV (reference sequence). CDR3 region: CASSLFTGAKKPLHF. DNA for the CDR3: TGTGCCAGCAGCCTTTTCACCGGGGCGAAGAAGCCCCTCCACTTT.

The chain combines TRBV27 with TRBJ1-5; 8 bases map to TRBD1. CDR3 length: 15 amino acids. CDR1 is MNHEY, CDR2 SMNVEV, per germline (reference sequence). V shed 4 bases and J 4 bases; nucleotides not matched to a gene: 6. The CDR3 DNA sequence: TGTGCCAGCAGTTCGGGGACAGGAACTAATCAGCCCCAGCATTTT. It is translated as CASSSGTGTNQPQHF.

The sample holds one count of this clone. The chain uses TRBV10-1 and TRBJ2-5; weak D call: TRBD1 (5 bases). CDR1 WNHNN and CDR2 SYGVQD come from the germline V gene (reference sequence). This CDR3 is built from 14 residues. V lost 5 bases to trimming and J lost 5 bases, with 15 bases between them. The CDR3 DNA reads TGCGCCAGCAGTCCCAGGGTTCCGATTGAGACCCAGTACTTC. Encoded protein: CASSPRVPIETQYF.

The CDR3 here is CASSQMYPGQGVYEQYF. CDR3 coding DNA: TGCGCCAGCAGCCAAATGTATCCGGGACAGGGGGTCTACGAGCAGTACTTC. The rearrangement links TRBV4-1 to TRBJ2-7; TRBD1 agrees at 11 bases. Germline CDR1 MGHRA, CDR2 YSYEKL. Trimming removed 2 bases from V and 3 bases from J; junction bases left unmatched: 9. This CDR3 is 17 amino acids long.

This clone was counted a few times. The rearrangement joins TRBV9 to TRBJ1-2; the match to TRBD1 covers 7 bases. The CDR3 totals 15 residues. V lost 4 bases, J lost 8 bases, and 14 bases stayed unmatched. CDR1 and CDR2 (germline): SGDLS, YYNGEE. CDR3 in amino acids: CASSFTGDRMLGYTF. DNA of the CDR3: TGTGCCAGCAGCTTTACAGGGGACCGTATGCTCGGCTACACCTTC.

The rearrangement joins TRBV10-2 to TRBJ2-1, with 8 bases identical to TRBD2. CDR1 and CDR2 (germline): WSHSY, SAAADI. The trim removed 4 bases at V and 8 bases at J, leaving 13 bases unmatched. The CDR3 extends over 16 amino acids. CDR3 protein: CASSVSGLAPSHEQFF. In DNA, the CDR3 is TGCGCCAGCAGTGTATCCGGACTAGCCCCCTCCCATGAGCAGTTCTTC.

The chain has TRBV11-3 and TRBJ2-3; 7 bases are shared with TRBD1. Germline CDR1 and CDR2: SGHNT and YENEEA. J was trimmed by 0 bases and V by 1 base; bases with no gene match: 4. CDR3 size: 16 residues. The CDR3 is CASSLGTGRSTDTQYF. The CDR3 region has the DNA TGTGCCAGCAGCTTAGGGACAGGTCGGAGCACAGATACGCAGTATTTT.

This rearrangement joins TRBV19 to TRBJ1-6, with D possibly being TRBD1 (5 bases). Germline V CDR1 and CDR2: LNHDA, SQIVND (reference sequence). V was trimmed by 10 bases and J by 7 bases, leaving 14 bases between them. The CDR3 consists of 13 residues. DNA of the CDR3: TGTGCCACCGCTTGGGGCAAAAATTCACCCCTCCACTTT. Amino acid sequence: CATAWGKNSPLHF.

CDR3 residues: CASGRSQGGRYEQYF. CDR3 nucleotide sequence: TGTGCCAGCGGACGAAGCCAAGGGGGAAGGTACGAGCAGTACTTC. The chain has TRBV2 and TRBJ2-7, with D tentatively TRBD1 (6 bases). CDR3 length: 15 residues. CDR1 and CDR2 from the germline V gene are SNHLY and FYNNEI. The V end lost 8 bases, the J end lost 4 bases, and 21 bases lay between the germline ends.

This chain joins TRBV7-8 and TRBJ2-4; D gene ambiguous. This CDR3 has 17 residues. Germline CDR1 is SGHVS and CDR2 is FQNEAQ. V gave up 0 bases and J gave up 1 base, with 13 bases separating them. The CDR3 bases are TGTGCCAGCAGCTTAGCGAGGCCATACCAGGCCAAAAACATTCAGTACTTC. This codes for CASSLARPYQAKNIQYF.

The V call is TRBV6-1, the J call TRBJ1-2; possibly TRBD1 for D (6 bases). V shed 3 bases and J shed 2 bases, with 10 bases lying between them. The CDR3 contains 14 residues. Per the germline V gene, CDR1 is MNHNS and CDR2 is SASEGT. The CDR3 DNA sequence: TGTGCCAGCAGTGAGATAACAGGGAACTATGGCTACACCTTC. Its protein is CASSEITGNYGYTF.